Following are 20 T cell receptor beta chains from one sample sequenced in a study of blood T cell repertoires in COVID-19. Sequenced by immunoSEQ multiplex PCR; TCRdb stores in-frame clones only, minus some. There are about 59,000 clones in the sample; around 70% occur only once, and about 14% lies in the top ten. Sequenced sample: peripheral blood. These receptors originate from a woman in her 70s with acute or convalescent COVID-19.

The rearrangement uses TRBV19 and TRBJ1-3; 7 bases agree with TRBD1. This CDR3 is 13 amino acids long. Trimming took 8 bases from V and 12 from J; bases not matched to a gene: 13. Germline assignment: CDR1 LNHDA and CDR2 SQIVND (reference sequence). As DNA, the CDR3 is TGTGCCAGTTCCGACAGGGTCGATTCGAGCATATATTTT. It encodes CASSDRVDSSIYF.

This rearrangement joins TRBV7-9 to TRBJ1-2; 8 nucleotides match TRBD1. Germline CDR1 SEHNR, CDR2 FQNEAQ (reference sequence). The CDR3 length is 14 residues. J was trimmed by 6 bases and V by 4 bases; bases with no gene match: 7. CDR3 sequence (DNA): TGTGCCAGCAGCTACCTCGACAGGGGAGATGGCTACACCTTC. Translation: CASSYLDRGDGYTF.

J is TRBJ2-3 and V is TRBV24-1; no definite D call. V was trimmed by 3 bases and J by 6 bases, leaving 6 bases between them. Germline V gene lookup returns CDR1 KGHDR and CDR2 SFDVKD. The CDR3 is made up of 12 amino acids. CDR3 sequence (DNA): TGTGCCACCAGTGATCCGAGGGATACGCAGTATTTT. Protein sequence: CATSDPRDTQYF.

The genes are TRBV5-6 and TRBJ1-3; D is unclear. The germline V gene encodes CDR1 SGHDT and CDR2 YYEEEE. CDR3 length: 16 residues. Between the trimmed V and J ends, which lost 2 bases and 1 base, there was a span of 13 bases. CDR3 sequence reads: CASSFLRGFSGNTIYF. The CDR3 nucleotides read TGTGCCAGCAGCTTCCTGAGAGGATTTTCTGGAAACACCATATATTTT.

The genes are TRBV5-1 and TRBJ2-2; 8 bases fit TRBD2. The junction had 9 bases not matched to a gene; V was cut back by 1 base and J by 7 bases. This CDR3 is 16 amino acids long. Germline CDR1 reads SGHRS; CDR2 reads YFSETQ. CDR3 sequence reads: CASSLSGGALVGELFF. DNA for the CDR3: TGCGCCAGCAGCTTGTCCGGGGGGGCGTTGGTCGGGGAGCTGTTTTTT.

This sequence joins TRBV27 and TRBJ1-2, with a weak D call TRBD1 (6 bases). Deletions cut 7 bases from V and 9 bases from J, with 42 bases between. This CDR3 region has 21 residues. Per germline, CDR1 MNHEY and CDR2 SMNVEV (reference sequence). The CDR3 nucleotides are TGTGCCAGCACCCCAGGGGTAAGGTCGCTGTCCATTATCCGGGGTCTGGAGAGCTACACCTTC. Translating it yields CASTPGVRSLSIIRGLESYTF.

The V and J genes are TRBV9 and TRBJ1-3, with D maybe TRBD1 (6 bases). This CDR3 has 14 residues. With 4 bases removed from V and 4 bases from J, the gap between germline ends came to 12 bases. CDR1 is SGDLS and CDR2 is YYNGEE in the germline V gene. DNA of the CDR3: TGTGCCAGCAGCCCAACAGGGTACGGAAACACCATATATTTT. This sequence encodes CASSPTGYGNTIYF. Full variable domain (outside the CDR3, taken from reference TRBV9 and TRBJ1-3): DSGVTQTPKHLITATGQRVTLRCSPRSGDLSVYWYQQSLDQGLQFLIQYYNGEERAKGNILERFSAQQFPDLHSELNLSSLELGDSALYFCASSPTGYGNTIYFGEGSWLTVV.

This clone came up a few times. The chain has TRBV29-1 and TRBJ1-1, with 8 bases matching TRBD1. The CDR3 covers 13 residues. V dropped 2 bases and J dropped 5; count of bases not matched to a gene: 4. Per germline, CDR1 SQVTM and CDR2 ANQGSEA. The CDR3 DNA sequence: TGCAGCGTTGAACAGGGGGCGATGACTGAAGCTTTCTTT. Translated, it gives CSVEQGAMTEAFF. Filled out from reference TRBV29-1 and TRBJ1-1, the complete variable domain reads SAVISQKPSRDICQRGTSLTIQCQVDSQVTMMFWYRQQPGQSLTLIATANQGSEATYESGFVIDKFPISRPNLTFSTLTVSNMSPEDSSIYLCSVEQGAMTEAFFGQGTRLTVV.

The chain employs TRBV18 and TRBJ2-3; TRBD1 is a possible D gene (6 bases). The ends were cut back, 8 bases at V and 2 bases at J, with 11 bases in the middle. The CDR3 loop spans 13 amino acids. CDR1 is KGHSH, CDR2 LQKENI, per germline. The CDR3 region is CASGGRFTDTQYF. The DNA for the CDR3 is TGTGCCAGCGGGGGCCGGTTCACAGATACGCAGTATTTT.

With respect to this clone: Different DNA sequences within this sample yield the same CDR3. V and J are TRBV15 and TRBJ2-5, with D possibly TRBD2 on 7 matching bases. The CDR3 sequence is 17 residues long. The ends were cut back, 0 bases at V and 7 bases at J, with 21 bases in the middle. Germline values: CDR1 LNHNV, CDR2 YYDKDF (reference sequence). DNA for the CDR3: TGTGCCACCAGCAGAGATCGTCCCCAGGGGAGGGCTACGACCCAGTACTTC. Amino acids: CATSRDRPQGRATTQYF.

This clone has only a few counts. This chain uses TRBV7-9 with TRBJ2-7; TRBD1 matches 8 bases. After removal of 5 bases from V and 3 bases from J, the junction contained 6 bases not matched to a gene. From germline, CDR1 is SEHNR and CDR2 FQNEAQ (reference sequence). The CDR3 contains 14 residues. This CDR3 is CASSPGTGYYEQYF. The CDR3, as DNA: TGTGCCAGCAGCCCTGGGACAGGATACTACGAGCAGTACTTC.

The CDR3 here is CASGEGQGIAGANVLTF. The CDR3 nucleotides read TGTGCCAGTGGAGAGGGACAGGGGATTGCTGGGGCCAACGTCCTGACTTTC. The chain couples TRBV19 to TRBJ2-6; 10 bases are a match to TRBD1. The CDR3 sequence is 17 residues long. Unmatched junction bases numbered 9, after V lost 8 bases and J lost 2 bases. Germline lookup yields CDR1 LNHDA and CDR2 SQIVND (reference sequence).

The CDR3 protein is CASSLGHLTSTDTQYF. In DNA form, the CDR3 reads TGTGCCAGCAGCTTGGGACATCTTACTAGCACAGATACGCAGTATTTT. V usage is TRBV5-5 and J usage is TRBJ2-3; D remains unclear. The ends were cut back, 0 bases at V and 0 bases at J, with 11 bases in the middle. Germline V CDR1 and CDR2: SGHKS, YYEKEE (reference sequence). The CDR3 extends over 16 amino acids.

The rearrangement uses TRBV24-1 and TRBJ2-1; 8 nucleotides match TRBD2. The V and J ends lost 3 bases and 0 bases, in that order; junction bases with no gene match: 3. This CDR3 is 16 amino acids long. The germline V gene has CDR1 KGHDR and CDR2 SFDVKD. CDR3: CATSDPRGDSYNEQFF. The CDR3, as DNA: TGTGCCACCAGTGATCCGCGGGGGGACTCCTACAATGAGCAGTTCTTC.

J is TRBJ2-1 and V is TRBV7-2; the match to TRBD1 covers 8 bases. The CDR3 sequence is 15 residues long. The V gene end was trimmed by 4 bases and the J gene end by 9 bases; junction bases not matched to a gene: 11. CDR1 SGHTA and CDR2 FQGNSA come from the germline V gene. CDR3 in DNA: TGTGCCAGCAGCTCCACCAGGGGGCTATTTGTTGAGCAGTTCTTC. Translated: CASSSTRGLFVEQFF. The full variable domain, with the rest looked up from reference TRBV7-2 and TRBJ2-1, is GAGVSQSPSNKVTEKGKDVELRCDPISGHTALYWYRQSLGQGLEFLIYFQGNSAPDKSGLPSDRFSAERTGGSVSTLTIQRTQQEDSAVYLCASSSTRGLFVEQFFGPGTRLTVL.

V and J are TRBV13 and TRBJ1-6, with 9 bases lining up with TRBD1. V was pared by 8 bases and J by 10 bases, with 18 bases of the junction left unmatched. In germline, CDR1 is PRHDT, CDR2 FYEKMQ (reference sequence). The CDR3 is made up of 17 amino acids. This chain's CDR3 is CASSPRGAGQGHSPLHF. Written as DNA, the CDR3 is TGTGCCAGCTCTCCACGGGGGGCGGGACAGGGACACTCACCCCTCCACTTT.

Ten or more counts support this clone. The CDR3 coding sequence is TGTGCCAGCAGCCCCGGGGGGGCAGGGGAGCAGTACTTC. Residues: CASSPGGAGEQYF. This sequence joins TRBV11-2 and TRBJ2-7; TRBD2 aligns across 8 bases. The CDR3 extends over 13 amino acids. CDR1 is SGHAT, CDR2 FQNNGV, per germline. J was trimmed by 7 bases and V by 5 bases; bases with no gene match: 7.

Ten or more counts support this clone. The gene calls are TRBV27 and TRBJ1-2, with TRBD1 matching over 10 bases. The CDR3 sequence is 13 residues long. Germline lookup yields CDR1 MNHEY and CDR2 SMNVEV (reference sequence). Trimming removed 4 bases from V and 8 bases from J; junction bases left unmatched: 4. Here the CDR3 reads CASSYGTGVGYTF. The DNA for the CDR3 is TGTGCCAGCAGTTACGGGACAGGGGTCGGCTACACCTTC.

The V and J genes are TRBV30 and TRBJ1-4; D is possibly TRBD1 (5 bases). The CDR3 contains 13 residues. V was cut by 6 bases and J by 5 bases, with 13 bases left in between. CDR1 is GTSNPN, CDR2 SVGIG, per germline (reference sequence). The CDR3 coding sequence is TGTGCCTGCCCGCGGGGGTGGAATGAAAAACTGTTTTTT. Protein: CACPRGWNEKLFF. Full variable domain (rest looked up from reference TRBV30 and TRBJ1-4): SQTIHQWPATLVQPVGSPLSLECTVEGTSNPNLYWYRQAAGRGLQLLFYSVGIGQISSEVPQNLSASRPQDRQFILSSKKLLLSDSGFYLCACPRGWNEKLFFGSGTQLSVL.

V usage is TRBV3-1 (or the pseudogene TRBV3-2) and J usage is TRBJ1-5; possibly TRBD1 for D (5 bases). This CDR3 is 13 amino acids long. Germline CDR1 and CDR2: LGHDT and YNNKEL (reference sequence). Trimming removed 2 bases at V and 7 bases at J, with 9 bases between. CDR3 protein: CASSQTGLQPQHF. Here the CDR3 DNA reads TGTGCCAGCAGCCAAACAGGTTTACAGCCCCAGCATTTT.